This T cell receptor (beta chain) came from a study of identical twins. The sample holds many counts of this clonotype. The CDR3 extends over 12 amino acids. V was shortened by 4 bases and J by 10 bases, with 10 bases between the two germline ends. TCRdb reprocessed the 5' RACE reads via MiXCR and lists one record per CDR3 protein. This sample has approximately 890,000 distinct CDR3 sequences, with 12% found just once. These same records also appear under a second study, on yellow fever vaccine responses in identical twins.

Sequences were obtained from PBMCs. The chain recombines TRBV12-3 or TRBV12-4 with TRBJ1-4; no reliable D call. The sequence was obtained from a woman between 18 and 29 years old in good health. The CDR3 loop reads CASSSPLGKLFF. The CDR3 DNA reads as TGTGCCAGCAGTTCGCCCCTGGGAAAACTGTTTTTT.